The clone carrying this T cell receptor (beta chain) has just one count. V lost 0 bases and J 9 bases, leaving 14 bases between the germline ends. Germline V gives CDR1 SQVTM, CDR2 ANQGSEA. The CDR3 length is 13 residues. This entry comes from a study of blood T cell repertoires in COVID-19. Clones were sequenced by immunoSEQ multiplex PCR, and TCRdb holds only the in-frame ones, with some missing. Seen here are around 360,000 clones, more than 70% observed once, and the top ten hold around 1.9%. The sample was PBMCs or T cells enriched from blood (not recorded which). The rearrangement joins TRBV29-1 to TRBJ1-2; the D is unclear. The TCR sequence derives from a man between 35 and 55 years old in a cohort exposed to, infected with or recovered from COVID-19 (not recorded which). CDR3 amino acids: CSVEDRGLWSYTF. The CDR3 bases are TGCAGCGTTGAAGATCGAGGACTTTGGAGCTACACCTTC.